This TCR beta chain was observed in a study of OX40 agonist ivuxolimab in advanced cancers. The assay was immunoSEQ multiplex PCR, and TCRdb's table has in-frame clones only and misses some. Among fewer than 90,000 clones listed, around 88% were seen once. Germline values: CDR1 SNHLY, CDR2 FYNNEI. The CDR3 covers 12 residues. Deletions cut 10 bases from V and 4 bases from J, with 13 bases between. The clonotype comes from an adult with an advanced solid tumor such as melanoma, head and neck, liver or kidney cancer. The sample was CD4+ or CD8+ T cells sorted from blood, taken in a trial of the OX40 agonist ivuxolimab. This chain links TRBV2 with TRBJ1-2, with D unresolved. CDR3 nucleotide sequence: TGTGCCATCCCACAGTCGTCCTATGGCTACACCTTC. Translation: CAIPQSSYGYTF. The entire variable domain, with the rest obtained from reference TRBV2 and TRBJ1-2, is as follows: EPEVTQTPSHQVTQMGQEVILRCVPISNHLYFYWYRQILGQKVEFLVSFYNNEISEKSEIFDDQFSVERPDGSNFTLKIRSTKLEDSAMYFCAIPQSSYGYTFGSGTRLTVV.